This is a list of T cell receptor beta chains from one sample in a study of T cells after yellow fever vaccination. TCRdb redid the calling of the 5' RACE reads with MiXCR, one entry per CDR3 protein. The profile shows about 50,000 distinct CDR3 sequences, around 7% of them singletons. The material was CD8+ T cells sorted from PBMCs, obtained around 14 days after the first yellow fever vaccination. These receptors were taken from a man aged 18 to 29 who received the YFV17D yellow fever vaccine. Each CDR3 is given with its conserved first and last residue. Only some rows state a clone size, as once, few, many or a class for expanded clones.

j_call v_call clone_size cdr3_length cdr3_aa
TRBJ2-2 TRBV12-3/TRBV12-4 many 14 CASSPGVNTGELFF
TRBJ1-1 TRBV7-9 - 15 CASSLGDRGSVEAFF
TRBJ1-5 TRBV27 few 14 CASSLLPGAPEEHF
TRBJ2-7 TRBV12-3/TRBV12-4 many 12 CASASLSYEQYF
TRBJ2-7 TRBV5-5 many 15 CASTLAGTGVPEQYF
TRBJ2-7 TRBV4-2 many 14 CASSQGQGSYEQYF
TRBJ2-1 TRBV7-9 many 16 CASSLAGLAAHNEQFF
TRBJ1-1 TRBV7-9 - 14 CASSGGQGGTEAFF
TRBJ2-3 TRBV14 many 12 CASSLLADTQYF
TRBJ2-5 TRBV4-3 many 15 CASSQDRVGQETQYF
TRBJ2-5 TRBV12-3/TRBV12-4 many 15 CASSALQPPQETQYF
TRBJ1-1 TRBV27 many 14 CASSLSGGSTEAFF
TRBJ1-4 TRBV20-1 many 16 CSARAPTGGTNEKLFF
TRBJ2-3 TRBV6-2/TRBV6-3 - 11 CASTSADTQYF
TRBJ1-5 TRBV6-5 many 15 CASSYRLGSNQPQHF
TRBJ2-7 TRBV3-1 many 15 CASSQGNRGGYEQYF
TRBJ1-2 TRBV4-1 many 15 CASSPRTGGAYGYTF
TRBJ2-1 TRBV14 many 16 CASSRETGPPYNEQFF
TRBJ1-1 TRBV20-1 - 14 CSAPGDTLNTEAFF
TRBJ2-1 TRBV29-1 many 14 CSVERGAGYNEQFF
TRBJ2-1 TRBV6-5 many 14 CASSYSGSVDEQFF
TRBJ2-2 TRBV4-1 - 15 CASRRVGLETGELFF
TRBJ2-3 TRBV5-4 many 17 CAVSPPTILDSADTQYF
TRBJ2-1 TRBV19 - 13 CASSLPAHNEQFF
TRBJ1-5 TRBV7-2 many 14 CASSYGGVSQPQHF
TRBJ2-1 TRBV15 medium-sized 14 CAISLAGGNNEQFF
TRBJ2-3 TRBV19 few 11 CASRYSDTQYF
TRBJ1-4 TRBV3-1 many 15 CASSQDAGPNEKLFF
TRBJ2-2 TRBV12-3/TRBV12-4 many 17 CASSPNTVQGFTGELFF
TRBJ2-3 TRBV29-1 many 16 CSVVLPEEQGTDTQYF
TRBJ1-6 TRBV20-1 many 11 CSARRRGPLHF
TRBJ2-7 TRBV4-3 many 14 CASSPSGGYYEQYF
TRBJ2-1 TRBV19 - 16 CASSIEGASSYNEQFF
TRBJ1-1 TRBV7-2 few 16 CASSLAAAGWGPEAFF
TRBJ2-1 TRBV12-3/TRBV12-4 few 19 CASSRGLAGGTSSYNEQFF
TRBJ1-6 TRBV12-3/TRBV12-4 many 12 CASSSDLRPLHF